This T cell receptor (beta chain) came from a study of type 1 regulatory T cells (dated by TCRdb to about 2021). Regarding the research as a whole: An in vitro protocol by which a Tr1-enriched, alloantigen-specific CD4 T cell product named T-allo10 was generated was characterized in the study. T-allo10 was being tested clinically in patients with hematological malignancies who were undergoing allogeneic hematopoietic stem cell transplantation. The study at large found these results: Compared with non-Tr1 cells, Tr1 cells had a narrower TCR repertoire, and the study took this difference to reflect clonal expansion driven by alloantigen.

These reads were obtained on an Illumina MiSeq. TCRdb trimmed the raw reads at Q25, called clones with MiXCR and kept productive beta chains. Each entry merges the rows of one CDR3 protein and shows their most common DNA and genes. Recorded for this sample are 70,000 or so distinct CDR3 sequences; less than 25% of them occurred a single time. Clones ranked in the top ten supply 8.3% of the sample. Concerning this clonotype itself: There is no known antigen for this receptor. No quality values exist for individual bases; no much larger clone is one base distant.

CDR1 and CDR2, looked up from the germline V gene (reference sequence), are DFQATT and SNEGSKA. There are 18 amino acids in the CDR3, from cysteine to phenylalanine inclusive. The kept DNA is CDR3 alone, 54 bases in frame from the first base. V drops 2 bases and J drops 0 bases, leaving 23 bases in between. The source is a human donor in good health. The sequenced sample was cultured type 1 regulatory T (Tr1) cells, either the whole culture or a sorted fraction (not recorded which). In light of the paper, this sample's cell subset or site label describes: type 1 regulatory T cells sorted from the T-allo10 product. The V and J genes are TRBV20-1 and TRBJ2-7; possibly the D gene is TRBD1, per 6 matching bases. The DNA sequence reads TGCAGTGCTAGAAAGCAAAGATCTACGGGACACTTCTCCTACGAGCAGTACTTC. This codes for CSARKQRSTGHFSYEQYF.